This is a list of T cell receptor beta chains from one sample in a study of graft-versus-host responses after intestinal transplantation. Only in-frame clones appear in the TCRdb table, and some are missing; sequencing was by immunoSEQ multiplex PCR. The sample lists about 88,000 clones; around 93% were seen once. Antigen specificity for these receptors is unknown. This specimen consisted of unstimulated CD4+ T cells sorted from spleen or lymph node cells, obtained before transplant. Receptors originate from a human donor who was the organ donor for an intestinal transplant. Each CDR3 is given with its conserved first and last residue. D genes are given only for firm matches. The size entry is marked missing in some rows and otherwise reads once, few, many or a size class.

.	TRBV19	.	TRBJ2-7	TGTGCCAGTAGCACGTCGGGACTCCCCGCGGGGGAGCAGTACTTC	CASSTSGLPAGEQYF
.	TRBV4-2	TRBD2	TRBJ2-1	TGTGCCAGCAGCCAAGAATCGGGACTAGCGGTTCTGAGCTCCTACAATGAGCAGTTCTTC	CASSQESGLAVLSSYNEQFF
once	TRBV7-2	.	TRBJ1-5	TGTGCCAGCAGCCCAAGATCTTACAGAAATCAGCCCCAGCATTTT	CASSPRSYRNQPQHF
few	TRBV20-1	.	TRBJ2-7	TGCAGTGCTAGAGCCAACTACGAGCAGTACTTC	CSARANYEQYF
few	TRBV4-1	.	TRBJ1-1	TGCGCCAGCAGCCAAGGGGGGCGTACTGAAGCTTTCTTT	CASSQGGRTEAFF
.	TRBV6-1	.	TRBJ2-1	TGTGCCAGCAGCGGACAGTGGGTTTCCAACAATGAGCAGTTCTTC	CASSGQWVSNNEQFF
.	TRBV2	TRBD2	TRBJ2-5	TGTGCCAGCAGTACTGAACTAGCGGGCTTCCAAGAGACCCAGTACTTC	CASSTELAGFQETQYF
.	TRBV30	.	TRBJ2-3	TGTGCCTGGAACAGAGGGCGCACAGATACGCAGTATTTT	CAWNRGRTDTQYF
.	TRBV9	.	TRBJ1-2	TGTGCCAGCAGCGCGAGGGAGAACTATGGCTACACCTTC	CASSARENYGYTF
.	TRBV6-6	TRBD1	TRBJ1-3	TGTGCCAGCAGCAGGACAGGGTCCTTTCTGGGAAACACCATATATTTT	CASSRTGSFLGNTIYF
.	TRBV28	.	TRBJ2-3	TGTGCCAGCAGCTCTTTAGAGAGGGCCAGCACAGATACGCAGTATTTT	CASSSLERASTDTQYF
.	TRBV5-1	.	TRBJ2-1	TGCGCCAGCAGCTTGGAGAGGAACGAAGCCAATGAGCAGTTCTTC	CASSLERNEANEQFF
.	TRBV7-9	.	TRBJ2-7	TGTGCCAGCAGCCGGACTTCTTCCTACGAGCAGTACTTC	CASSRTSSYEQYF
.	TRBV15	TRBD1	TRBJ2-5	TGTGCCACCAGCAGAGCCCCCGGGACAGGGTCTGACAGGGAGACCCAGTACTTC	CATSRAPGTGSDRETQYF
.	TRBV14	.	TRBJ2-3	TGTGCCAGCAGCCAAGGCGCGACTAGTCGCGGGGTCACAGATACGCAGTATTTT	CASSQGATSRGVTDTQYF
.	TRBV19	TRBD1	TRBJ2-7	TGTGCCAGTAATCGGACAGGGTGGTCCTACGAGCAGTACTTC	CASNRTGWSYEQYF
.	TRBV5-4	.	TRBJ1-1	TGTGCCAGCAGCGCTAGCCGACGGGACACTGAAGCTTTCTTT	CASSASRRDTEAFF
.	TRBV5-1	.	TRBJ1-2	TGCGCCAGCAGCTTGGACAGGGTAGTATTTGGCTACACCTTC	CASSLDRVVFGYTF
.	TRBV6-6	.	TRBJ2-1	TGTGCCAGCAGCGGTGGGAGGTTCTCCTACAATGAGCAGTTCTTC	CASSGGRFSYNEQFF
.	TRBV5-4	.	TRBJ2-7	TGTGCCAGCAGCCAAAAGACTGCGAGCTACGAGCAGTACTTC	CASSQKTASYEQYF
.	TRBV30	.	TRBJ2-1	TGTGCCTGGAGAATGTGGCTACAGGGCTACAATGAGCAGTTCTTC	CAWRMWLQGYNEQFF
once	TRBV5-5	.	TRBJ1-5	TGTGCCAGCAGCTTGAGGACAGAGGGCAATCAGCCCCAGCATTTT	CASSLRTEGNQPQHF
.	TRBV7-3	TRBD1	TRBJ1-2	TGTGCCAGCAGCCTAAGACAGGGGAATGGCTACACCTTC	CASSLRQGNGYTF
.	TRBV30	.	TRBJ1-6	TGTGCCTGGAGTGTGTACAATAAAGATTCACCCCTCCACTTT	CAWSVYNKDSPLHF